The T cell receptor beta chain described here comes from a study of shared clonotypes between healthy human individuals. Whole-study context: The plates for each donor numbered three CD4 naive, three CD4 memory, two CD8 naive and one CD8 memory.

The table came from immunoSEQ multiplex PCR; TCRdb's copy has only in-frame clones and leaves some out. The sample yields about 1.5 million clones, 98% seen once. Only Caucasian adults living in Nashville, Tennessee made up the donor group. Naive CD4+ cells were CD45RA-selected; the remaining cells were memory. The specimen sequenced was naive CD4+ T cells sorted from blood. Subset defined: CD45RA+ positively selected. This TCR derives from a man between 25 and 39 years old in good health.

The CDR3 DNA reads as TGTGCCAGTAGTATTCGCTTCTCTGGGGCCAACGTCCTGACTTTC. Translated: CASSIRFSGANVLTF. The chain links TRBV19 to TRBJ2-6; unclear D gene. This CDR3 contains 15 residues. The V end lost 3 bases, the J end lost 0 bases, and 6 bases lay between the germline ends. Germline V gives CDR1 LNHDA, CDR2 SQIVND (reference sequence).